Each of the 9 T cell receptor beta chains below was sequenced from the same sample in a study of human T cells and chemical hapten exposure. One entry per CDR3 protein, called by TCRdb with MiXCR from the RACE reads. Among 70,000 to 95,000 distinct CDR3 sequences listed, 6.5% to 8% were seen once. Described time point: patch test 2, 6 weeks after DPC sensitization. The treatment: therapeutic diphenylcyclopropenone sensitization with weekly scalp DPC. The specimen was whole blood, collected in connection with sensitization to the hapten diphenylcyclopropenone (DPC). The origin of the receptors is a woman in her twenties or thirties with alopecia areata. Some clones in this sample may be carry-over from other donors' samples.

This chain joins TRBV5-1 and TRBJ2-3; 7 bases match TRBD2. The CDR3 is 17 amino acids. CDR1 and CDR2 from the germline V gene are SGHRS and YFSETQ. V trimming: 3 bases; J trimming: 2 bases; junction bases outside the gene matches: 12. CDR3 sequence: CASSSLQRGKNTDTQYF. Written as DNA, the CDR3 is TGCGCCAGCAGCTCGCTTCAGCGGGGAAAGAACACAGATACGCAGTATTTT.

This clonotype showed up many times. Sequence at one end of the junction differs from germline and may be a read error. CDR3 sequence: CASREGTEAFF. The CDR3 DNA is TGTGCCAGCAGGGAAGGCACTGAAGCTTTCTTT. The chain joins TRBV2 to TRBJ1-1; D unclear. Germline values: CDR1 SNHLY, CDR2 FYNNEI. The CDR3 length is 11 residues.

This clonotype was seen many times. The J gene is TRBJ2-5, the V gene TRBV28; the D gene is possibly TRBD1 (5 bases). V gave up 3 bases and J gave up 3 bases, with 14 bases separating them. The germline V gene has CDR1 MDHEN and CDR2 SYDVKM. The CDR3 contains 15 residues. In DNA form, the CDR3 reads TGTGCCAGCAGTTTCTCTGCAGGGCAGGAAGAGACCCAGTACTTC. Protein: CASSFSAGQEETQYF.

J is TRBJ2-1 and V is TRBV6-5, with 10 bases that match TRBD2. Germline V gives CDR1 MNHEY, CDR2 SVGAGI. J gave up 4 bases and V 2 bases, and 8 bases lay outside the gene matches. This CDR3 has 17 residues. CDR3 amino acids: CASSYRTSGRLYNEQFF. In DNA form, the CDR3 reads TGTGCCAGCAGTTACCGGACTAGCGGCCGACTGTACAATGAGCAGTTCTTC.

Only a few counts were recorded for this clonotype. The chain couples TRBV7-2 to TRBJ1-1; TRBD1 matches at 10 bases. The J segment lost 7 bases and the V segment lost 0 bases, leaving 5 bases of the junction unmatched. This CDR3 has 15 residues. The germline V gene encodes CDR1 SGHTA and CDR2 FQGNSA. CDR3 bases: TGTGCCAGCAGCTTAGCGACAGGGGGCACGGGTGAAGCTTTCTTT. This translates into CASSLATGGTGEAFF.

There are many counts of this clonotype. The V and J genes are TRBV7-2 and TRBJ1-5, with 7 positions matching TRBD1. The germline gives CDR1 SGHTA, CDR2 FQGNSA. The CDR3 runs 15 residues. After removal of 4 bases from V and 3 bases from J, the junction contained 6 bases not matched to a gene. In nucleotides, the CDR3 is TGTGCCAGCAGCTACTCACAGGGGTACAATCAGCCCCAGCATTTT. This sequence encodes CASSYSQGYNQPQHF.

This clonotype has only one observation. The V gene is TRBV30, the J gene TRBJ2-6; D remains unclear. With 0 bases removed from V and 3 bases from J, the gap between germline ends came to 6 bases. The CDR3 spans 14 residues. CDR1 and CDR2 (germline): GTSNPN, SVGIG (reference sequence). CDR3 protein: CAWSVWGGANVLTF. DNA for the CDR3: TGTGCCTGGAGTGTATGGGGTGGGGCCAACGTCCTGACTTTC.

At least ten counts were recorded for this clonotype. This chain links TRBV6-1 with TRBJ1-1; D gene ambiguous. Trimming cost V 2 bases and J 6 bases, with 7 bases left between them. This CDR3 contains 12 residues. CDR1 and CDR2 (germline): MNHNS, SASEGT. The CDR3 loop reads CASSEILAEAFF. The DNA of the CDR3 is TGTGCCAGCAGTGAAATCTTGGCTGAAGCTTTCTTT.

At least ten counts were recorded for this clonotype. The CDR3 here is CSARYRGEPEAFF. In DNA form, the CDR3 reads TGCAGTGCTCGATACAGGGGCGAACCTGAAGCTTTCTTT. The chain links TRBV20-1 to TRBJ1-1; 7 bases align to TRBD1. V shed 5 bases and J 6 bases; nucleotides not matched to a gene: 9. Per the germline V gene, CDR1 is DFQATT and CDR2 is SNEGSKA (reference sequence). The CDR3 totals 13 residues.